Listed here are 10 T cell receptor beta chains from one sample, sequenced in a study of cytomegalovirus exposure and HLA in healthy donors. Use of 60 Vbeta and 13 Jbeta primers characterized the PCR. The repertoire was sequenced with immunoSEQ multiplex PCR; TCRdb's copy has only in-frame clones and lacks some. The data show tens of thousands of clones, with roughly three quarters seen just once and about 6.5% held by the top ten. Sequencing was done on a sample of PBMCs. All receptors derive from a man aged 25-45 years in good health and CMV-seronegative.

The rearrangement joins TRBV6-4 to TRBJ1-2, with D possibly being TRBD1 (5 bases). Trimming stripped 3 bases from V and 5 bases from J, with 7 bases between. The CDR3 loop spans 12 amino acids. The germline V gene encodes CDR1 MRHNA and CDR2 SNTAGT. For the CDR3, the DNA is TGTGCCAGCAGTGAACGGGGGTATGGCTACACCTTC. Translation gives CASSERGYGYTF.

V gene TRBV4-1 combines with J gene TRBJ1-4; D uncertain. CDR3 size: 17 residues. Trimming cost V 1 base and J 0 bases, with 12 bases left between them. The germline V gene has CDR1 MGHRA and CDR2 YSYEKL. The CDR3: CASSQVRGLSTNEKLFF. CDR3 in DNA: TGCGCCAGCAGCCAAGTTCGAGGGCTCTCAACTAATGAAAAACTGTTTTTT.

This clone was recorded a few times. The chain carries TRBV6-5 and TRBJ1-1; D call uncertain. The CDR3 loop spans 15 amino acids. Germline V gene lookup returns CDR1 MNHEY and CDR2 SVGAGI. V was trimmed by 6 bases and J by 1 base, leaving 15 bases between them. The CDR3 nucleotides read TGTGCCAGCAGGGGGTTGGGAGCTGGGAACACTGAAGCTTTCTTT. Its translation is CASRGLGAGNTEAFF.

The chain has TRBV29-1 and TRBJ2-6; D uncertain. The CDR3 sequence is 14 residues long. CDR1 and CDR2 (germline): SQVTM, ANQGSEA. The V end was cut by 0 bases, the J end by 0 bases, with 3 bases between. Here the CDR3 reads CSVEDNSGANVLTF. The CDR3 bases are TGCAGCGTTGAAGATAACTCTGGGGCCAACGTCCTGACTTTC.

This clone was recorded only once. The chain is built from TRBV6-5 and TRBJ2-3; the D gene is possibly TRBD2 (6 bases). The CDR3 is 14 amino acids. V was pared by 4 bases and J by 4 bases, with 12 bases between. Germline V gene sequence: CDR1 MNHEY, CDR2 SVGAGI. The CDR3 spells CASSLTSGSDTQYF. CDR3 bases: TGTGCCAGCAGTTTGACGAGCGGGTCAGATACGCAGTATTTT.

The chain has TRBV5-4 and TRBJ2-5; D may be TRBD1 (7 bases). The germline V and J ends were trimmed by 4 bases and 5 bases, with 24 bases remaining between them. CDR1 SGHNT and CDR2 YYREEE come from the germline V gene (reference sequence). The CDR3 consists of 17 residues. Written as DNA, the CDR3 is TGTGCCAGCAGCGATAAGGGCAGGGGGGCCCATCGGGAGACCCAGTACTTC. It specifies CASSDKGRGAHRETQYF.

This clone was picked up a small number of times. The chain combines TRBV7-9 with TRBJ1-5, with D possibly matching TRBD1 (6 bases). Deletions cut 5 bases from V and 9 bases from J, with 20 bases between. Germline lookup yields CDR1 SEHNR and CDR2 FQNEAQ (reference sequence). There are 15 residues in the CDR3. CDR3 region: CASSPGTSGVRPQHF. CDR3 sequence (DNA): TGTGCCAGCAGCCCCGGGACATCCGGAGTACGGCCCCAGCATTTT.

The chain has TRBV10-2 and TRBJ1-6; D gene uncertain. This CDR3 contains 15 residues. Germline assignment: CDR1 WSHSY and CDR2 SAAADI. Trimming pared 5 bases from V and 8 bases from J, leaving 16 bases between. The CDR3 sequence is CASSLDFSRDSPLHF. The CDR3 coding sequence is TGCGCCAGCAGTTTAGACTTCAGTCGGGATTCACCCCTCCACTTT.

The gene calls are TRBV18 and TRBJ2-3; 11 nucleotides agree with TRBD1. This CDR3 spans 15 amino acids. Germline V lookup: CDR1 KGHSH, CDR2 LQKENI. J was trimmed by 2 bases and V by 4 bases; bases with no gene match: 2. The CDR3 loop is CASSRTGGVTDTQYF. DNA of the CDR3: TGTGCCAGCTCACGGACAGGGGGCGTCACAGATACGCAGTATTTT.

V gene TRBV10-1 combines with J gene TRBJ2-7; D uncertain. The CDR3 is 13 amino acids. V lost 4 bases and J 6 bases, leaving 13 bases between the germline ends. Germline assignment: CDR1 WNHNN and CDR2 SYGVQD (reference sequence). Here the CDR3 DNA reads TGCGCCAGCAGTGCCGTAAGAGGTTCCGAGCAGTACTTC. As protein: CASSAVRGSEQYF.